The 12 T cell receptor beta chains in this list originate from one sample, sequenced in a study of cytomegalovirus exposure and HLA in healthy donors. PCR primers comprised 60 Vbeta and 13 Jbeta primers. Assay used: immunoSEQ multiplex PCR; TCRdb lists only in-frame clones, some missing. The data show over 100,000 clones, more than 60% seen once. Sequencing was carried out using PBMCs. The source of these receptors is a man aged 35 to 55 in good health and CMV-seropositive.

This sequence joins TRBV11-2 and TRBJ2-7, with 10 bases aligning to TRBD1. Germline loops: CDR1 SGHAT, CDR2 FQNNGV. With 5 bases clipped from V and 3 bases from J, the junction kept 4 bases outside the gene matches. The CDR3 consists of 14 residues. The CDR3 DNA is TGTGCCAGCAGCCAGGGGACAGGGGTCTACGAGCAGTACTTC. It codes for CASSQGTGVYEQYF.

This chain's CDR3 is CAPGGSDTQYF. The CDR3 DNA sequence: TGTGCCCCGGGGGGTTCAGATACGCAGTATTTT. V and J are TRBV7-9 and TRBJ2-3, with 7 bases lining up with TRBD2. This CDR3 has 11 residues. The V gene's germline CDR1 is SEHNR and CDR2 FQNEAQ (reference sequence). Trimming removed 11 bases from V and 4 bases from J; junction bases left unmatched: 3.

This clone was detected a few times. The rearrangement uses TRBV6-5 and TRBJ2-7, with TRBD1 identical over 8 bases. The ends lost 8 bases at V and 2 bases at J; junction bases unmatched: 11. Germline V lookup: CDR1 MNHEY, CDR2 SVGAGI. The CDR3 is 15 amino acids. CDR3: CASGAPGQATYEQYF. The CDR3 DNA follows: TGTGCCAGCGGCGCACCGGGACAGGCCACCTACGAGCAGTACTTC.

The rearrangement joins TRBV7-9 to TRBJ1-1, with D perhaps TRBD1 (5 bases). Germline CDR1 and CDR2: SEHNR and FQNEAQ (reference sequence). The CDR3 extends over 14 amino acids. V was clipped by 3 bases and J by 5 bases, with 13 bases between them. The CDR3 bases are TGTGCCAGCAGCTTCATGACAGTTCCTACTGAAGCTTTCTTT. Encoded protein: CASSFMTVPTEAFF. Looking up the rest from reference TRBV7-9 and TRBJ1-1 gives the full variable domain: DTGVSQNPRHKITKRGQNVTFRCDPISEHNRLYWYRQTLGQGPEFLTYFQNEAQLEKSRLLSDRFSAERPKGSFSTLEIQRTEQGDSAMYLCASSFMTVPTEAFFGQGTRLTVV.

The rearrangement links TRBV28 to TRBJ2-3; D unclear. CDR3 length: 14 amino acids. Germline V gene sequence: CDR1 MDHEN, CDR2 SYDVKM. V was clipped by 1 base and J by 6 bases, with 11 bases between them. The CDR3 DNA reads TGTGCCAGCAGTTTATTACTTATCGGGGATACGCAGTATTTT. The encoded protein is CASSLLLIGDTQYF.

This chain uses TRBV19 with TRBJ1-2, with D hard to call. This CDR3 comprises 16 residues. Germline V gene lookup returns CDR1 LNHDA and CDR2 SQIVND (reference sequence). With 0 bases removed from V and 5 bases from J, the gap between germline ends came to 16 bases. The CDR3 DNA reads TGTGCCAGTAGTATAGATCTGGGAGCGACGGGGTATGGCTACACCTTC. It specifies CASSIDLGATGYGYTF.

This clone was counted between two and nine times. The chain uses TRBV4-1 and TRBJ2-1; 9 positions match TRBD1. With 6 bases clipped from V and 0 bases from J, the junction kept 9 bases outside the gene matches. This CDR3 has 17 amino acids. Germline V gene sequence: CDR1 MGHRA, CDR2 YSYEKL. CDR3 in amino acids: CASRGQGRGSSYNEQFF. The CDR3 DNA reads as TGCGCCAGCAGGGGACAGGGTCGGGGAAGCTCCTACAATGAGCAGTTCTTC.

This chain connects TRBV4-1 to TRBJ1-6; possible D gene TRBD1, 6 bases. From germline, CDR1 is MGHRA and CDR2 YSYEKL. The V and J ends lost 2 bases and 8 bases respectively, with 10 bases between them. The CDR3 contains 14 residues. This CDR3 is CASSQRQAYSPLHF. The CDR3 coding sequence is TGCGCCAGCAGCCAACGACAGGCTTATTCACCCCTCCACTTT.

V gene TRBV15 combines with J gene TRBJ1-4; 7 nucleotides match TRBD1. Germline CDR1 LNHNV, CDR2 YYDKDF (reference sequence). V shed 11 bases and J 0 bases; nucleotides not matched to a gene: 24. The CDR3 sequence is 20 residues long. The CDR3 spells CAASADRARRLEPTNEKLFF. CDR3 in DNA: TGTGCCGCATCTGCAGACAGGGCGAGAAGACTAGAACCAACTAATGAAAAACTGTTTTTT.

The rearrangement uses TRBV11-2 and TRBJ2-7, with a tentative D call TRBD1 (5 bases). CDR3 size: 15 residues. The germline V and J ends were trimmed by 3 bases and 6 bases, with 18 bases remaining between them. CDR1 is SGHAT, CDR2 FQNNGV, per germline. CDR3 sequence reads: CASSFPPARVSEQYF. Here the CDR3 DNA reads TGTGCCAGCAGCTTTCCACCCGCCAGGGTTAGCGAGCAGTACTTC.

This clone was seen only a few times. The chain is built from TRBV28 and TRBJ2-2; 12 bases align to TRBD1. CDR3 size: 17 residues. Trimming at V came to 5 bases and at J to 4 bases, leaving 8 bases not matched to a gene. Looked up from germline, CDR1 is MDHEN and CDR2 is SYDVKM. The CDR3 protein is CASSLPGQGAPTGELFF. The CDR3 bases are TGTGCCAGCAGTCTCCCGGGACAGGGGGCGCCCACCGGGGAGCTGTTTTTT.

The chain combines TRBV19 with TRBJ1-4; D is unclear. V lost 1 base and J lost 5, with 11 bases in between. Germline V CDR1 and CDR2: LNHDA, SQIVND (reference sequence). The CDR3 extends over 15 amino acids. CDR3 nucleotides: TGTGCCAGTAGTATAGGGGCAGTGCCAAATGAAAAACTGTTTTTT. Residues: CASSIGAVPNEKLFF.